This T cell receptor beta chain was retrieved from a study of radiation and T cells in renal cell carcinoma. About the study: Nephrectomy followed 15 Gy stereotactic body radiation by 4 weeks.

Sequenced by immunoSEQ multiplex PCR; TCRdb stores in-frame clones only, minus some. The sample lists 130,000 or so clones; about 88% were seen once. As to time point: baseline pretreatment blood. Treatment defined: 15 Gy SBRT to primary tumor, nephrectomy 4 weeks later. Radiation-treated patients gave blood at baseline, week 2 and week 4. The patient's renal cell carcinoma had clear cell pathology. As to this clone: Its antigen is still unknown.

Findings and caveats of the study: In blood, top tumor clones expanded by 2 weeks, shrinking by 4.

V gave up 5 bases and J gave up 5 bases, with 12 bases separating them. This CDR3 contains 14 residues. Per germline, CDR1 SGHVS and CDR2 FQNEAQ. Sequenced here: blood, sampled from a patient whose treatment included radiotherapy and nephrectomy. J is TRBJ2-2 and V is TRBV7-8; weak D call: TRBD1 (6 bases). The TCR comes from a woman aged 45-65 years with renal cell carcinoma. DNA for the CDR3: TGTGCCAGCAGCCCCGGACAGACTACCGGGGAGCTGTTTTTT. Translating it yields CASSPGQTTGELFF.